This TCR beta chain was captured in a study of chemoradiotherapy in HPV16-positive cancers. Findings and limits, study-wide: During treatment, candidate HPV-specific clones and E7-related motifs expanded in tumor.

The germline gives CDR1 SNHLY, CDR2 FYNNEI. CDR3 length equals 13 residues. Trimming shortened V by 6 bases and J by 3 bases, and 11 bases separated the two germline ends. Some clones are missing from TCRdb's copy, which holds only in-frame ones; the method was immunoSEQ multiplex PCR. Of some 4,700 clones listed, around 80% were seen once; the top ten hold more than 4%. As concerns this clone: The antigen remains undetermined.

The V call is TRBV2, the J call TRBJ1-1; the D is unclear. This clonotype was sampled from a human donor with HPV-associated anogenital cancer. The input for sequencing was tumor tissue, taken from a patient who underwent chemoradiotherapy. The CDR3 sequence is CASRERWDTEAFF. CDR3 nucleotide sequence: TGTGCCAGCAGGGAGCGGTGGGACACTGAAGCTTTCTTT.